Following are 20 T cell receptor beta chains from one sample sequenced in a study of beta chain features in type 1 diabetes. The authors reverse transcribed all of the isolated RNA, so sequencing captured expressed TCRB transcripts. This table comes from immunoSEQ multiplex PCR, and its TCRdb copy is limited to in-frame clones, with some not included. The data show more than 150,000 clones, with around 10% seen just once and roughly 2% held by the top ten. Sequenced sample: central memory CD4+ T cells from blood. The receptors shown here come from a man aged 18 to 30 in good health.

This clone was detected only a few times. V gene TRBV14 combines with J gene TRBJ1-1, with 7 bases aligning to TRBD1. CDR1 is SGHDN, CDR2 FVKESK, per germline. The CDR3 is 15 residues long. V dropped 3 bases and J dropped 1; count of bases not matched to a gene: 5. The CDR3 DNA follows: TGTGCCAGCAGCCATTTCAGGGACAGGAACACTGAAGCTTTCTTT. Protein sequence: CASSHFRDRNTEAFF.

The DNA of the CDR3 is TGCAGTGGGGGTAGGGGGCTCGAGCAGTACTTC. Its translation is CSGGRGLEQYF. This chain connects TRBV20-1 to TRBJ2-7, with 7 bases aligning to TRBD1. J was trimmed by 6 bases and V by 7 bases; bases with no gene match: 6. Germline CDR1 DFQATT, CDR2 SNEGSKA (reference sequence). The CDR3 has 11 amino acids.

There are a few counts of this clone. The gene calls are TRBV25-1 and TRBJ2-6; D call uncertain. The CDR3 has 14 residues. V was shortened by 6 bases and J by 0 bases, with 6 bases between the two germline ends. Germline CDR1 reads MGHDK; CDR2 reads SYGVNS. In nucleotides, the CDR3 is TGTGCCAGCAGGGTATCCTCTGGGGCCAACGTCCTGACTTTC. Translated, it gives CASRVSSGANVLTF.

Turning to this clone: This sequence may be a read error, since a much larger clone differs from it by one base. Other DNA sequences from this sample encode an identical CDR3 as well. The chain recombines TRBV9 with TRBJ2-5; possibly TRBD2 for D (6 bases). The CDR3 runs 12 residues. With 5 bases removed from V and 2 bases from J, the gap between germline ends came to 7 bases. Germline loops: CDR1 SGDLS, CDR2 YYNGEE. CDR3 sequence reads: CASSRGQETQYF. CDR3 in DNA: TGTGCCAGCAGTCGGGGGCAAGAGACCCAGTACTTC. The variable domain in full, completed from reference TRBV9 and TRBJ2-5, reads DSGVTQTPKHLITATGQRVTLRCSPRSGDLSVYWYQQSLDQGLQFLIQYYNGEERAKGNILERFSAQQFPDLHSELNLSSLELGDSALYFCASSRGQETQYFGPGTRLLVL.

This clone was counted a few times. This rearrangement joins TRBV7-9 to TRBJ2-5, with 7 nucleotides matching TRBD2. The germline gives CDR1 SEHNR, CDR2 FQNEAQ (reference sequence). This CDR3 comprises 15 residues. The V and J ends lost 4 bases and 4 bases, in that order; junction bases with no gene match: 9. Here the CDR3 reads CASSSQRGGGETQYF. The CDR3 bases are TGTGCCAGCAGCTCCCAGCGGGGAGGTGGAGAGACCCAGTACTTC.

This clone was seen a few times. V gene TRBV28 combines with J gene TRBJ1-5, with D possibly TRBD1 on 5 matching bases. This CDR3 has 12 residues. CDR1 is MDHEN and CDR2 is SYDVKM in the germline V gene. V shed 2 bases and J shed 6 bases, with 5 bases lying between them. The CDR3 here is CASSLRGQPQHF. CDR3 DNA sequence: TGTGCCAGCAGTTTAAGGGGTCAGCCCCAGCATTTT.

As concerns this clone: Other DNA sequences in the same sample also yield this CDR3. CDR3 in DNA: TGTGCCAGCAGCCAAGGGACGAGTAAAGAGACCCAGTACTTC. It encodes CASSQGTSKETQYF. This chain links TRBV4-2 with TRBJ2-5; D gene unclear. This CDR3 is 14 amino acids long. The V gene lost 1 base and the J gene lost 3 bases, with 9 bases spanning the gap. Germline-derived CDR1 and CDR2 are LGHNA and YNFKEQ.

This clone was observed a few times. This chain connects TRBV7-2 to TRBJ1-6; D is uncertain. The V and J ends lost 1 base and 7 bases respectively, with 8 bases between them. The length of the CDR3 is 14 residues. CDR1 and CDR2 (germline): SGHTA, FQGNSA. CDR3 loop: CASSLGPYNSPLHF. The DNA for the CDR3 is TGTGCCAGCAGCTTAGGTCCATACAATTCACCCCTCCACTTT.

The V gene is TRBV29-1, the J gene TRBJ1-1; a weak D match, TRBD1 (5 bases). Looked up from germline, CDR1 is SQVTM and CDR2 is ANQGSEA. Trimming cost V 8 bases and J 1 base, with 14 bases left between them. This CDR3 has 13 residues. The CDR3 nucleotides read TGCAGCTATTCAGGGTGGTCGAACACTGAAGCTTTCTTT. Translating gives CSYSGWSNTEAFF.

This clone was counted only a few times. The genes are TRBV5-1 and TRBJ2-7, with D maybe TRBD1 (6 bases). Germline V CDR1 and CDR2: SGHRS, YFSETQ. V was trimmed by 0 bases and J by 6 bases, leaving 16 bases between them. The CDR3 has 15 amino acids. Here the CDR3 reads CASSLVSGATGEQYF. CDR3 coding DNA: TGCGCCAGCAGCTTGGTCTCAGGGGCGACCGGCGAGCAGTACTTC.

This clone appeared a few times. The chain employs TRBV25-1 and TRBJ2-7; 7 bases fit TRBD1. The trim removed 7 bases at V and 0 bases at J, leaving 6 bases unmatched. The germline V gene has CDR1 MGHDK and CDR2 SYGVNS. The CDR3 sequence is 14 residues long. The CDR3 sequence is CASKPGTVSYEQYF. The CDR3 DNA follows: TGTGCCAGCAAACCCGGGACAGTCTCCTACGAGCAGTACTTC.

This clone was recorded a few times. The J gene is TRBJ1-1, the V gene TRBV9; D not certain. Trimming took off 0 bases at V and 2 bases at J, with 8 bases between the two ends. Per germline, CDR1 SGDLS and CDR2 YYNGEE. The CDR3 is 14 residues long. CDR3 DNA sequence: TGTGCCAGCAGCGTAGATCCAGCAAACACTGAAGCTTTCTTT. This gives the protein CASSVDPANTEAFF.

This clone has just a few counts. The chain has TRBV7-2 and TRBJ2-2; the match to TRBD1 covers 7 bases. The CDR3 runs to 15 residues. Germline V lookup: CDR1 SGHTA, CDR2 FQGNSA. Trimming took 5 bases from V and 6 from J; bases not matched to a gene: 9. CDR3 nucleotides: TGTGCCAGCAGCCCCACAGGGACAGTCTCCGGGGAGCTGTTTTTT. Encoded protein: CASSPTGTVSGELFF. Using reference TRBV7-2 and TRBJ2-2 for the parts outside the CDR3, the full variable domain is GAGVSQSPSNKVTEKGKDVELRCDPISGHTALYWYRQSLGQGLEFLIYFQGNSAPDKSGLPSDRFSAERTGGSVSTLTIQRTQQEDSAVYLCASSPTGTVSGELFFGEGSRLTVL.

This clone has only a few counts. V and J are TRBV5-1 and TRBJ2-1, with D unclear. Germline CDR1 and CDR2: SGHRS and YFSETQ. The length of the CDR3 is 13 residues. The germline V and J ends were trimmed by 5 bases and 10 bases, with 16 bases remaining between them. The CDR3 DNA sequence: TGCGCCAGCAGGGACCCATTGAGCGAGGAGCAGTTCTTC. Translated: CASRDPLSEEQFF.

This clone has only a few counts. The chain employs TRBV29-1 and TRBJ2-7; TRBD1 might be the D (6 bases). Germline V gene lookup returns CDR1 SQVTM and CDR2 ANQGSEA. Trimming left V 0 bases short and J 2 bases short, with 14 bases between. The CDR3 is 15 amino acids. The CDR3 nucleotides are TGCAGCGTTGAAGATCTGCAGGGGAACACCTACGAGCAGTACTTC. The encoded protein is CSVEDLQGNTYEQYF.

This clone was seen more than once but under ten times. The rearrangement joins TRBV7-9 to TRBJ1-2, with 10 nucleotides matching TRBD1. The CDR3 length is 16 residues. CDR1 and CDR2 (germline): SEHNR, FQNEAQ (reference sequence). V lost 5 bases, J lost 2 bases, and 8 bases stayed unmatched. The CDR3 here is CASSLNPGQGNYGYTF. Written as DNA, the CDR3 is TGTGCCAGCAGCCTAAATCCGGGACAGGGGAACTATGGCTACACCTTC. Full variable domain (rest looked up from reference TRBV7-9 and TRBJ1-2): DTGVSQNPRHKITKRGQNVTFRCDPISEHNRLYWYRQTLGQGPEFLTYFQNEAQLEKSRLLSDRFSAERPKGSFSTLEIQRTEQGDSAMYLCASSLNPGQGNYGYTFGSGTRLTVV.

This chain links TRBV4-1 with TRBJ2-5, with a possible D match to TRBD2 (5 bases). CDR1 and CDR2 (germline): MGHRA, YSYEKL. The CDR3 runs 18 residues. Trimming removed 1 base from V and 2 bases from J, with 20 bases in between. This CDR3 is CASSQGSKRIMPQETQYF. The CDR3 DNA reads TGCGCCAGCAGCCAAGGTTCGAAGCGGATTATGCCGCAAGAGACCCAGTACTTC.

This clone was counted only a few times. V gene TRBV5-4 combines with J gene TRBJ2-5; the match to TRBD2 covers 8 bases. The CDR3 is 13 amino acids. Trimming took 1 base from V and 5 from J; bases not matched to a gene: 1. CDR1 and CDR2 from the germline V gene are SGHNT and YYREEE (reference sequence). For the CDR3, the DNA is TGTGCCAGCAGCTTGTGGACTAGCGAGACCCAGTACTTC. It is translated as CASSLWTSETQYF.

This clone was seen at least ten times. This chain joins TRBV14 and TRBJ2-5, with a tentative D call TRBD1 (6 bases). The length of the CDR3 is 14 residues. Trimming stripped 6 bases from V and 0 bases from J, with 11 bases between. CDR1 and CDR2 (germline): SGHDN, FVKESK. CDR3 in amino acids: CASRRQGYQETQYF. CDR3 DNA sequence: TGTGCCAGCAGACGGCAGGGGTACCAAGAGACCCAGTACTTC.

This clone was detected a few times. This chain connects TRBV5-4 to TRBJ1-1; D might be TRBD1 (6 bases). Trimming removed 0 bases at V and 1 base at J, with 7 bases between. Germline assignment: CDR1 SGHNT and CDR2 YYREEE (reference sequence). This CDR3 region has 14 residues. The CDR3 sequence: CASSLAQGNTEAFF. CDR3 bases: TGTGCCAGCAGCTTGGCACAGGGGAACACTGAAGCTTTCTTT.